These 21 T cell receptor beta chains were sequenced from one sample in a study of blood T cell repertoires in COVID-19. Measured with immunoSEQ multiplex PCR; TCRdb has only the in-frame clones, and not every one. The sample holds around 180,000 clones; about four fifths are singletons and the top ten take under 8.5%. Sequenced input: peripheral blood. The receptor source for this set is a human donor in a cohort sampled during active COVID-19.

V is TRBV7-6 and J is TRBJ1-1; 7 bases agree with TRBD1. The CDR3 has 15 amino acids. V gave up 5 bases and J gave up 1 base; unmatched junction bases: 7. Germline values: CDR1 SGHVS, CDR2 FNYEAQ. The CDR3 loop is CASSLRTGANTEAFF. The CDR3 bases are TGTGCCAGCAGCCTTCGGACAGGAGCGAACACTGAAGCTTTCTTT.

The chain is built from TRBV19 and TRBJ2-6, with TRBD1 as a possible D gene (7 bases). In germline, CDR1 is LNHDA, CDR2 SQIVND (reference sequence). This CDR3 comprises 19 residues. The V end was cut by 3 bases, the J end by 2 bases, with 20 bases between. The CDR3 nucleotides are TGTGCCAGTAGTATTGGAGATGGTCAGGGGGGTACTGGGGCCAACGTCCTGACTTTC. This codes for CASSIGDGQGGTGANVLTF. The variable domain in full, completed from reference TRBV19 and TRBJ2-6, reads DGGITQSPKYLFRKEGQNVTLSCEQNLNHDAMYWYRQDPGQGLRLIYYSQIVNDFQKGDIAEGYSVSREKKESFPLTVTSAQKNPTAFYLCASSIGDGQGGTGANVLTFGAGSRLTVL.

This chain joins TRBV6-5 and TRBJ1-5; tentatively, D is TRBD1 (6 bases). The CDR3 loop spans 15 amino acids. In germline, CDR1 is MNHEY, CDR2 SVGAGI. Trimming removed 6 bases at V and 2 bases at J, with 14 bases between. The CDR3 sequence: CASRTTGTGNQPQHF. CDR3 nucleotides: TGTGCCAGCAGGACCACAGGGACGGGCAATCAGCCCCAGCATTTT.

This rearrangement joins TRBV6-5 to TRBJ1-1; the D gene is possibly TRBD1 (6 bases). The CDR3 loop spans 13 amino acids. The germline V and J ends were trimmed by 6 bases and 1 base, with 9 bases remaining between them. Germline V lookup: CDR1 MNHEY, CDR2 SVGAGI. The CDR3: CASRRQENTEAFF. Written as DNA, the CDR3 is TGTGCCAGCAGACGACAGGAGAACACTGAAGCTTTCTTT.

The CDR3 DNA follows: TGTGCCAGCAGGGGACAGGGTTCCTATAATTCACCCCTCCACTTT. This sequence encodes CASRGQGSYNSPLHF. The V call is TRBV6-5, the J call TRBJ1-6; TRBD1 matches at 9 bases. This CDR3 comprises 15 residues. Germline CDR1 is MNHEY and CDR2 is SVGAGI. Trimming removed 6 bases from V and 1 base from J; junction bases left unmatched: 1.

This clone was counted a single time. The V gene is TRBV11-2, the J gene TRBJ1-3, with 8 nucleotides matching TRBD1. Trimming cost V 5 bases and J 0 bases; bases outside gene matches: 12. CDR3 size: 18 residues. CDR1 SGHAT and CDR2 FQNNGV come from the germline V gene. CDR3 bases: TGTGCCAGCAGCCTCAGACAGGGGCTGATTAGCTCTGGAAACACCATATATTTT. It translates to CASSLRQGLISSGNTIYF.

This clone was seen only once. The chain joins TRBV5-1 to TRBJ1-6, with D possibly being TRBD1 (6 bases). V was clipped by 0 bases and J by 4 bases, with 8 bases between them. The length of the CDR3 is 15 residues. The germline V gene encodes CDR1 SGHRS and CDR2 YFSETQ. The CDR3 reads CASSLDRAYNSPLHF. CDR3 nucleotide sequence: TGCGCCAGCAGCTTGGACAGGGCTTATAATTCACCCCTCCACTTT.

The table lists this clone with a few counts. V and J are TRBV25-1 and TRBJ2-7; TRBD1 agrees at 8 bases. Germline CDR1 MGHDK, CDR2 SYGVNS. The V segment lost 8 bases and the J segment 5 bases; nucleotides outside the gene matches: 5. The CDR3 is 12 amino acids. CDR3 DNA sequence: TGTGCCAGCGGACAGGGTACCGACGAGCAGTACTTC. As protein: CASGQGTDEQYF.

V usage is TRBV28 and J usage is TRBJ2-7; D not certain. V was shortened by 3 bases and J by 5 bases, with 17 bases between the two germline ends. The CDR3 sequence is 15 residues long. Per the germline V gene, CDR1 is MDHEN and CDR2 is SYDVKM. CDR3: CASSFVAGPPDEQYF. CDR3 coding DNA: TGTGCCAGCAGTTTTGTCGCTGGCCCCCCCGACGAGCAGTACTTC.

This chain connects TRBV5-3 to TRBJ1-5; D gene ambiguous. TRBV5-3 is filed as an ORF, its function uncertain. The CDR3 consists of 15 residues. V was pared by 2 bases and J by 3 bases, with 12 bases between. The CDR3 loop reads CARSFIRRLNQPQHF. For the CDR3, the DNA is TGTGCCAGAAGCTTCATCCGCAGACTCAATCAGCCCCAGCATTTT.

The CDR3 coding sequence is TGTGCCAGCAGAGGGACAGTCAGGTTCGACTATGGCTACACCTTC. Translated, it gives CASRGTVRFDYGYTF. The chain uses TRBV2 and TRBJ1-2, with 7 nucleotides matching TRBD1. The CDR3 is made up of 15 amino acids. The germline CDR1 and CDR2 sequences are SNHLY and FYNNEI. Trimming at V came to 6 bases and at J to 3 bases, leaving 10 bases not matched to a gene.

The table lists this clone with a count of one. The gene calls are TRBV5-1 and TRBJ2-5, with TRBD1 matching 9 bases. Trimming at V came to 4 bases and at J to 5 bases, leaving 6 bases not matched to a gene. The CDR3 has 14 amino acids. Germline assignment: CDR1 SGHRS and CDR2 YFSETQ. This CDR3 reads CASSPGTGLETQYF. CDR3 DNA sequence: TGCGCCAGCAGCCCCGGGACAGGGTTGGAGACCCAGTACTTC.

The rearrangement joins TRBV7-2 to TRBJ2-7; D is unclear. Germline V gene data show CDR1 as SGHTA and CDR2 as FQGNSA. Trimming took off 1 base at V and 2 bases at J, with 12 bases between the two ends. This CDR3 contains 15 residues. The CDR3 coding sequence is TGTGCCAGCAGCTTAGAAGCCGGCGGAACCTACGAGCAGTACTTC. It specifies CASSLEAGGTYEQYF.

The chain recombines TRBV20-1 with TRBJ2-3; D remains ambiguous. The V and J ends lost 4 bases and 6 bases respectively, with 8 bases between them. Per the germline V gene, CDR1 is DFQATT and CDR2 is SNEGSKA (reference sequence). The CDR3 runs to 11 residues. As DNA, the CDR3 is TGCAGTGCTACCCCCCAGGATACGCAGTATTTT. It yields the protein CSATPQDTQYF.

The V and J genes are TRBV18 and TRBJ1-1; D may be TRBD1 (5 bases). V was shortened by 3 bases and J by 1 base, with 12 bases between the two germline ends. Germline CDR1 reads KGHSH; CDR2 reads LQKENI. This CDR3 is built from 15 residues. The CDR3 loop reads CASSPSRGPNTEAFF. CDR3 nucleotides: TGTGCCAGCTCACCCTCAAGGGGCCCGAACACTGAAGCTTTCTTT.

This chain connects TRBV7-3 to TRBJ1-2, with D tentatively TRBD1 (5 bases). The V gene's germline CDR1 is SGHTA and CDR2 FQGTGA. This CDR3 comprises 18 residues. V gave up 5 bases and J gave up 2 bases, with 24 bases separating them. The chain's CDR3 is CASSRPSEGSSPNYGYTF. CDR3 sequence (DNA): TGTGCCAGCAGCCGACCCTCGGAGGGGAGCAGCCCGAACTATGGCTACACCTTC.

This clone was counted once. The CDR3 is CASSQDLTDTDTEAFF. Here the CDR3 DNA reads TGTGCCAGCAGCCAAGACCTAACAGATACGGACACTGAAGCTTTCTTT. The chain has TRBV3-1 (or the pseudogene TRBV3-2) and TRBJ1-1; D gene uncertain. Trimming cost V 0 bases and J 3 bases, with 14 bases left between them. The CDR3 has 16 residues. Per the germline V gene, CDR1 is LGHDT and CDR2 is YNNKEL (reference sequence).

The V gene is TRBV20-1, the J gene TRBJ2-7; D is possibly TRBD2 (5 bases). Between the trimmed V and J ends, which lost 5 bases and 6 bases, there was a span of 11 bases. Germline CDR1 is DFQATT and CDR2 is SNEGSKA (reference sequence). This CDR3 has 11 residues. CDR3 in amino acids: CSAFSGFEQYF. CDR3 sequence (DNA): TGCAGTGCTTTCTCGGGGTTCGAGCAGTACTTC.

The genes are TRBV6-5 and TRBJ2-3; maybe TRBD1 (6 bases). Germline values: CDR1 MNHEY, CDR2 SVGAGI. The CDR3 runs 15 residues. V lost 3 bases and J 0 bases, leaving 10 bases between the germline ends. As DNA, the CDR3 is TGTGCCAGCAGTTATATAACAGGGAGCACAGATACGCAGTATTTT. Encoded protein: CASSYITGSTDTQYF.

This clone was picked up one time. The chain joins TRBV25-1 to TRBJ1-1; D is unclear. The germline V gene has CDR1 MGHDK and CDR2 SYGVNS. V lost 3 bases to trimming and J lost 4 bases, with 9 bases between them. This CDR3 is built from 13 residues. The CDR3 region has the DNA TGTGCCAGCAGTGATCCGGGGATCACTGAAGCTTTCTTT. Encoded protein: CASSDPGITEAFF.

This chain links TRBV19 with TRBJ2-1, with TRBD2 matching over 8 bases. The CDR3 spans 13 residues. Losses at the gene ends were 7 bases for V and 10 bases for J; bases not matched to a gene: 9. The germline V gene has CDR1 LNHDA and CDR2 SQIVND (reference sequence). The CDR3 loop is CASTPGGVREQFF. The CDR3 DNA reads TGTGCCAGTACGCCCGGGGGGGTACGCGAGCAGTTCTTC. Looking up the rest from reference TRBV19 and TRBJ2-1 gives the full variable domain: DGGITQSPKYLFRKEGQNVTLSCEQNLNHDAMYWYRQDPGQGLRLIYYSQIVNDFQKGDIAEGYSVSREKKESFPLTVTSAQKNPTAFYLCASTPGGVREQFFGPGTRLTVL.